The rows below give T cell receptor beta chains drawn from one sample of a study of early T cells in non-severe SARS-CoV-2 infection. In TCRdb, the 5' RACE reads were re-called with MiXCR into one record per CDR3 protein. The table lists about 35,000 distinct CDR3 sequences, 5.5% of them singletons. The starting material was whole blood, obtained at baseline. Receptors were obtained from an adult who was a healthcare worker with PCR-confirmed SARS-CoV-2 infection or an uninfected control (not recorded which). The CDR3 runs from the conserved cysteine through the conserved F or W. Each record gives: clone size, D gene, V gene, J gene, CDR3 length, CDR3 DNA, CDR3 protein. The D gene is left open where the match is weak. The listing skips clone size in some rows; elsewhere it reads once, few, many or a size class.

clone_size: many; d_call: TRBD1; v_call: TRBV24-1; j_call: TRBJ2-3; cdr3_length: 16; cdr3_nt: TGTGCCACCAGTGGGTTTAAGGGGGCGCATGCAGATACGCAGTATTTT; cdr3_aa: CATSGFKGAHADTQYF
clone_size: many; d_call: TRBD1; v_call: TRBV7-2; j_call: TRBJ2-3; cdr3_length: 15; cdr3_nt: TGTGCCAGCAGTCGTTCGGGACAGGGGTCGGGTACGCAGTATTTT; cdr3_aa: CASSRSGQGSGTQYF
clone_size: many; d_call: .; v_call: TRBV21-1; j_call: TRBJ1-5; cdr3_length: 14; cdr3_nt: TGTGCCAGCATAGACCGGGACAACAATCAGCCCCAGCATTTT; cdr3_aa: CASIDRDNNQPQHF
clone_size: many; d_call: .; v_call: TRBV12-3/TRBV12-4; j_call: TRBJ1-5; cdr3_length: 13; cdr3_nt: TGTGCCAGCAGTCTAACGGGCAATCAGCCCCAGCATTTT; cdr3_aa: CASSLTGNQPQHF
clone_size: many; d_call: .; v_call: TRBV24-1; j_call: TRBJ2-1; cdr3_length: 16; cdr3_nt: TGTGCCACCAGTGACTTTGACACCGCCTCCTACAATGAGCAGTTCTTC; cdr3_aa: CATSDFDTASYNEQFF
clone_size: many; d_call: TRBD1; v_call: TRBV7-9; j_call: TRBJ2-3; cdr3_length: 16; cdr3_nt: TGTGCCAGCAGCTTGGGACAGGGCCTGGGCACAGATACGCAGTATTTT; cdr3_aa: CASSLGQGLGTDTQYF
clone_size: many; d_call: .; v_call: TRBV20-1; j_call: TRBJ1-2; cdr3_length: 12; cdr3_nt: TGCAGTGCTAGAGCGGGGAAGTATGGCTACACCTTC; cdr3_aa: CSARAGKYGYTF
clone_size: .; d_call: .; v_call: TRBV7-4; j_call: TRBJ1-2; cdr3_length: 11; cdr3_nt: TGTCCCTCCCAGCTGCCCCCTGGCTACACCTTC; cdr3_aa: CPSQLPPGYTF
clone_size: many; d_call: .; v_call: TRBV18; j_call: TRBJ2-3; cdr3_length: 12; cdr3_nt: TGTGCCAGCTCACCAGCCCCAGATACGCAGTATTTT; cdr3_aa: CASSPAPDTQYF
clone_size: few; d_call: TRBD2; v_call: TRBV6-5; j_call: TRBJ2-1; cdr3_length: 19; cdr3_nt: TGTGCCAGCAGTTACTCGATGGGGACTAGCGGGGGGGCCTTAAGTGAGCAGTTCTTC; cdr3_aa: CASSYSMGTSGGALSEQFF